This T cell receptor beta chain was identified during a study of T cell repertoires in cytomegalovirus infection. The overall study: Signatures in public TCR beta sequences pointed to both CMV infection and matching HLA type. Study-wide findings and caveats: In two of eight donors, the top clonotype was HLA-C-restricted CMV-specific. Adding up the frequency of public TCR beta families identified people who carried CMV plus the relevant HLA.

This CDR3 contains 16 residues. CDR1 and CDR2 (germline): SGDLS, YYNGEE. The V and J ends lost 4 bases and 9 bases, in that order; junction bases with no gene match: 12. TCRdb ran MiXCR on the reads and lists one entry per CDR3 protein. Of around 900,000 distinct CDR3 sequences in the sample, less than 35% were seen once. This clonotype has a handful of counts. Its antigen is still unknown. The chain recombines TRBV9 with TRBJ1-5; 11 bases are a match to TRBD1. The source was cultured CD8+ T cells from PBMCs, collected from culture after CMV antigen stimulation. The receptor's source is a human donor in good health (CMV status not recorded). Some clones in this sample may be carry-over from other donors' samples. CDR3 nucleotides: TGTGCCAGCAGCCAACGGGACAGGGGGTTTCCGTGGCCCCAGCATTTT. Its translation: CASSQRDRGFPWPQHF.